This T cell receptor beta chain was sequenced for a study of T cells in Graves' hyperthyroidism and ophthalmopathy. Between the trimmed V and J ends, which lost 2 bases and 2 bases, there was a span of 3 bases. Germline CDR1 MDHEN, CDR2 SYDVKM. The CDR3 runs 13 residues. At least ten counts were recorded for this clonotype. It was RNA transcripts that yielded the amplified TCR beta CDR3 regions. An initial round of RT-PCR targeting the TCR CDR3 relied on the HTBI primer set. From the multiplex PCR reads, TCRdb called clonotypes with MiXCR, one entry per CDR3 protein. Of about 400,000 distinct CDR3 sequences in the sample, roughly 13% were seen once.

The sample taken for sequencing was blood. The sequence was obtained from a woman aged 18 to 35 with Graves' hyperthyroidism. The gene calls are TRBV28 and TRBJ2-2; D uncertain. The CDR3 DNA reads as TGTGCCAGCAGTTTACTCAACACCGGGGAGCTGTTTTTT. Translation: CASSLLNTGELFF. Variable domain in full (rest from reference TRBV28 and TRBJ2-2): DVKVTQSSRYLVKRTGEKVFLECVQDMDHENMFWYRQDPGLGLRLIYFSYDVKMKEKGDIPEGYSVSREKKERFSLILESASTNQTSMYLCASSLLNTGELFFGEGSRLTVL.